This T cell receptor (beta chain) was retrieved from a study of blood T cells in healthy people across ages (dated by TCRdb to between 2014 and 2016). About the investigation overall: Template switching captured roughly one uniquely barcoded TCR beta cDNA molecule per two T cells in model experiments. To avoid experimental bias, donors of different ages were distributed randomly across sequencing lanes. The donors were divided into four age groups: young (average about 16 years), middle-aged (approximately 41), aged (roughly 60) and long-lived (about 84). Using the same blood draw, the study looked at two additional independent replicas of 1 million unique cDNA reads for two donors, one aged 18 to 30 and the other aged 80 or older. Using deep sequencing normalized with unique cDNA molecular identifiers, the study measured how TCR beta repertoire diversity changes with age.

Systemically healthy Caucasian individuals from Russia, some 36 in total and aged about 6 to 95 years, were included as donors. Each donor gave about 10 milliliters of peripheral blood, drawn into EDTA-treated Vacutainer tubes. PBMCs were isolated by Ficoll-Paque density-gradient centrifugation, with at least 6 million obtained per sample. Total RNA, at least 6 micrograms per sample, was extracted from PBMCs with Trizol reagent. Naive CD45RAhigh/CD27high T cell percentages were measured by flow cytometry on a PBMC aliquot from every donor. What the research found in general, with its limitations: Since profiling was done on bulk unsorted PBMCs, naive and antigen-experienced compartments could not be conclusively compared. Donor CMV infection status was unknown, potentially confounding age-related changes in expanded clonotypes. Compared with the aged group, the long-lived group had more naive CD4+ T cells, fewer expanded clones and increased TCR diversity, suggesting age selection. As age increased, observed TCR beta diversity per million T cells dropped in a roughly linear way, and a significant reduction was already evident by age approximately 40. Total diversity estimates from one million sequenced T cells were considered lower bounds and underestimates. There was a strong correlation between observed TCR beta diversity and the percentage of naive T cells measured by flow cytometry.

As concerns this clonotype: Its antigen specificity is not known. No per-base quality is available; no much larger clone lies one base away.

Library creation used 5' RACE. Sequencing was carried out with an Illumina HiSeq 2500. A second PCR of about 6 to 11 cycles was performed with a sample-barcoded 5' primer and a J-beta primer mix. A template-switch 5' adaptor carrying 12 random nucleotides introduced a unique molecular identifier onto each TCR beta cDNA molecule. Each sample yielded at least 2.5 million CDR3-containing paired-end reads. The Mint cDNA synthesis kit, primed by a TRBC-specific oligonucleotide, was used to synthesize first-strand cDNA from all RNA. Following uracil-DNA glycosylase treatment, all cDNA underwent a first 18-cycle PCR with the universal primers M1SS and BC2_uni_R. On the authors' methods: Each sample was normalized by randomly selecting 1 million high-quality reads, each carrying a distinct molecular identifier. Instead of being binned into consensus sequences, reads that shared molecular identifiers were thrown out. MiTCR, with a Q25 quality threshold and the strictest error-elimination algorithm, was used for CDR3 identification, clonotype clustering and error correction. Lower-bound total TCR beta diversity was estimated with a nonparametric unseen species model using Euler transformation. TCRdb reran the public reads through fastp at Q25 and MiXCR, keeping productive beta chains. Rows matching on CDR3 protein sequence are summarized as one entry with the most common DNA and genes. TCRdb's processing, not the authors' own work, is the source of the V and J calls. The sample records about 680,000 distinct CDR3 sequences, over 45% of which are singletons. The ten top clones hold under 35% of the sample.

Counted from cysteine to phenylalanine, this CDR3 has 15 amino acids. Kept here is only the CDR3 DNA, which spans 45 bases and is read in frame from base 1. V loses 8 bases of germline sequence and J loses 0 bases, and the interval between the two ends is 14 bases. CDR1 is given as LNHNV and CDR2 as YYDKDF, both from the germline V gene (reference sequence). Sample: blood. The rearranged chain carries TRBV15 and TRBJ2-1, with no confident D gene call. This receptor was identified in a woman aged 55-70 years in good health. The sequenced DNA: TGTGCCACCCGCCGCGGCGGTTACTCCTACAATGAGCAGTTCTTC. Translation gives CATRRGGYSYNEQFF.